One and the same sample provided the 25 T cell receptor beta chains below, sequenced in a study of shared clonotypes between healthy human individuals. Only in-frame clones appear in the TCRdb table, and some are missing; sequencing was by immunoSEQ multiplex PCR. The profile shows about 2.1 million clones, around 93% of them singletons. Naive CD8 cells were CD45RO-negative, positively selected for CCR7, excluding terminally differentiated effector memory CD45RA+ cells. The sample taken for sequencing was naive CD8+ T cells from PBMCs. The receptors originated from a man in his late teens or twenties in good health. Some clones in this sample may be carry-over from other donors' samples.

This rearrangement joins TRBV15 to TRBJ2-5; 8 bases align to TRBD1. This CDR3 spans 16 amino acids. With V trimmed by 5 bases and J by 5 bases, 13 bases remained unmatched. Per the germline V gene, CDR1 is LNHNV and CDR2 is YYDKDF (reference sequence). CDR3 loop: CATSLRRSGGAETQYF. The CDR3, as DNA: TGTGCCACCAGCCTCCGAAGGTCAGGGGGCGCTGAGACCCAGTACTTC.

The rearrangement uses TRBV5-1 and TRBJ2-1; 9 bases fit TRBD2. CDR1 SGHRS and CDR2 YFSETQ come from the germline V gene. V shed 0 bases and J 6 bases; nucleotides not matched to a gene: 4. The CDR3 runs 15 residues. The CDR3 DNA sequence: TGCGCCAGCAGCTTGGTGCTAGCGGGACCCAATGAGCAGTTCTTC. Translating gives CASSLVLAGPNEQFF.

V gene TRBV6-4 combines with J gene TRBJ2-3; 13 bases agree with TRBD2. The CDR3 covers 16 residues. Germline loops: CDR1 MRHNA, CDR2 SNTAGT. Germline trimming cut 6 bases from V and 6 bases from J; bases unmatched to any gene: 9. The CDR3: CASSPQGLAGTDTQYF. The CDR3 DNA reads TGTGCCAGCAGCCCCCAGGGACTAGCGGGAACTGATACGCAGTATTTT.

The chain combines TRBV5-1 with TRBJ2-1, with D hard to call. CDR1 SGHRS and CDR2 YFSETQ come from the germline V gene. The length of the CDR3 is 15 residues. The V gene lost 2 bases and the J gene lost 6 bases, with 15 bases spanning the gap. The CDR3 region has the DNA TGCGCCAGCAGCTTAGGGCACCCCAGTTTCAATGAGCAGTTCTTC. Protein product: CASSLGHPSFNEQFF.

The genes are TRBV29-1 and TRBJ2-3; TRBD1 matches at 11 bases. CDR3 size: 15 residues. V lost 4 bases, J lost 0 bases, and 3 bases stayed unmatched. CDR1 is SQVTM, CDR2 ANQGSEA, per germline. The CDR3 bases are TGCAGCGTTGCGGGACAGGGGGATAGCACAGATACGCAGTATTTT. Its protein is CSVAGQGDSTDTQYF.

V gene TRBV7-3 combines with J gene TRBJ2-1; 10 bases match TRBD1. The CDR3 contains 15 residues. Trimming took 6 bases from V and 7 from J; bases not matched to a gene: 9. The V gene's germline CDR1 is SGHTA and CDR2 FQGTGA. The DNA of the CDR3 is TGTGCCAGCAGTTGGGACAGGGGACTAGGGAATGAGCAGTTCTTC. It specifies CASSWDRGLGNEQFF.

The chain recombines TRBV19 with TRBJ1-1, with D possibly being TRBD1 (6 bases). V was pared by 3 bases and J by 4 bases, with 15 bases between. The CDR3 is 15 residues long. Germline CDR1 LNHDA, CDR2 SQIVND (reference sequence). CDR3 sequence: CASSIHALRGTEAFF. CDR3 nucleotide sequence: TGTGCCAGTAGTATTCATGCGCTCAGGGGCACTGAAGCTTTCTTT.

The CDR3 DNA sequence: TGTGCCAGCAGTCTCGCGGGTCTTATGAACACTGAAGCTTTCTTT. This encodes CASSLAGLMNTEAFF. The chain uses TRBV28 and TRBJ1-1; D is uncertain. CDR3 length: 15 residues. The V end was cut by 5 bases, the J end by 0 bases, with 13 bases between. CDR1 is MDHEN, CDR2 SYDVKM, per germline.

The V and J genes are TRBV7-8 and TRBJ2-7; 14 nucleotides match TRBD2. The J segment lost 6 bases and the V segment lost 5 bases, leaving 9 bases of the junction unmatched. The germline CDR1 and CDR2 sequences are SGHVS and FQNEAQ. This CDR3 spans 16 amino acids. CDR3 sequence reads: CASSPGLAGVLGEQYF. In DNA form, the CDR3 reads TGTGCCAGCAGCCCGGGACTAGCGGGAGTACTGGGCGAGCAGTACTTC. Looking up the rest from reference TRBV7-8 and TRBJ2-7 gives the full variable domain: GAGVSQSPRYKVAKRGQDVALRCDPISGHVSLFWYQQALGQGPEFLTYFQNEAQLDKSGLPSDRFFAERPEGSVSTLKIQRTQQEDSAVYLCASSPGLAGVLGEQYFGPGTRLTVT.

This chain uses TRBV11-2 with TRBJ1-5, with a weak D call TRBD1 (6 bases). The CDR3 has 16 amino acids. Trimming shortened V by 0 bases and J by 3 bases, and 12 bases separated the two germline ends. CDR1 and CDR2 from the germline V gene are SGHAT and FQNNGV. For the CDR3, the DNA is TGTGCCAGCAGCTTAGAAAGCAGGGGAAACAATCAGCCCCAGCATTTT. Its protein is CASSLESRGNNQPQHF.

The chain employs TRBV10-3 and TRBJ2-3, with TRBD2 identical over 7 bases. V was clipped by 4 bases and J by 0 bases; unmatched bases: 16. The germline V gene has CDR1 ENHRY and CDR2 SYGVKD. There are 19 residues in the CDR3. CDR3 sequence reads: CAISGLRARETPSTDTQYF. The DNA of the CDR3 is TGTGCCATCAGTGGACTCCGCGCGCGGGAGACCCCTAGCACAGATACGCAGTATTTT.

This chain links TRBV5-8 with TRBJ1-1, with 7 bases matching TRBD1. The ends lost 1 base at V and 4 bases at J; junction bases unmatched: 10. The length of the CDR3 is 16 residues. Germline V CDR1 and CDR2: SGHTS, YDEGEE. CDR3 DNA sequence: TGTGCCAGCAGCTTGTTAGGGGGCGCGAGAGGCACTGAAGCTTTCTTT. This codes for CASSLLGGARGTEAFF.

A remark on this clone: Other DNA sequences of this sample code for an identical CDR3. The CDR3 protein is CASSLDPGETQYF. The CDR3 DNA follows: TGTGCCAGCAGCTTAGATCCCGGAGAGACCCAGTACTTC. The chain is built from TRBV11-2 and TRBJ2-5; the D is unclear. Between the trimmed V and J ends, which lost 0 bases and 4 bases, there was a span of 6 bases. CDR3 length: 13 amino acids. In germline, CDR1 is SGHAT, CDR2 FQNNGV. Looking up the rest from reference TRBV11-2 and TRBJ2-5 gives the full variable domain: EAGVAQSPRYKIIEKRQSVAFWCNPISGHATLYWYQQILGQGPKLLIQFQNNGVVDDSQLPKDRFSAERLKGVDSTLKIQPAKLEDSAVYLCASSLDPGETQYFGPGTRLLVL.

The chain is built from TRBV2 and TRBJ1-1; no reliable D call. Germline V gene sequence: CDR1 SNHLY, CDR2 FYNNEI. The CDR3 covers 18 residues. Trimming shortened V by 1 base and J by 1 base, and 19 bases separated the two germline ends. The CDR3, as DNA: TGTGCCAGCAGTGAAGGGGAAGGGAGGGTAGGCAAGAACACTGAAGCTTTCTTT. The encoded protein is CASSEGEGRVGKNTEAFF.

The chain joins TRBV27 to TRBJ2-7; D gene unclear. The germline V and J ends were trimmed by 4 bases and 6 bases, with 16 bases remaining between them. Germline CDR1 and CDR2: MNHEY and SMNVEV (reference sequence). The CDR3 sequence is 14 residues long. The CDR3 protein is CASSSLDSHFEQYF. The CDR3 region has the DNA TGTGCCAGCAGTTCTCTAGATTCCCACTTCGAGCAGTACTTC.

The chain employs TRBV5-6 and TRBJ2-5; no reliable D call. Trimming stripped 0 bases from V and 8 bases from J, with 14 bases between. The V gene's germline CDR1 is SGHDT and CDR2 YYEEEE. The CDR3 covers 14 residues. Written as DNA, the CDR3 is TGTGCCAGCAGCTTGGGGGCTGGTCTGCGAACCCAGTACTTC. Translating gives CASSLGAGLRTQYF.

The chain links TRBV4-1 to TRBJ2-1, with D perhaps TRBD1 or TRBD2 (5 bases each). Germline V gives CDR1 MGHRA, CDR2 YSYEKL. The V gene lost 2 bases and the J gene lost 6 bases, with 8 bases spanning the gap. The CDR3 contains 13 residues. This CDR3 is CASSQTGPNEQFF. CDR3 coding DNA: TGCGCCAGCAGCCAAACGGGGCCCAATGAGCAGTTCTTC.

The chain employs TRBV7-9 and TRBJ1-2; 10 bases are shared with TRBD1. CDR3 length: 15 residues. Germline V CDR1 and CDR2: SEHNR, FQNEAQ (reference sequence). Trimming removed 3 bases from V and 0 bases from J; junction bases left unmatched: 1. The CDR3, as DNA: TGTGCCAGCAGCTTTGGGACAGGGGCTAACTATGGCTACACCTTC. This encodes CASSFGTGANYGYTF.

The rearrangement links TRBV21-1 to TRBJ2-7; the tabulated D call, TRBD2, remains unverified against the DNA. TRBV21-1 is a recognized pseudogene. This CDR3 spans 17 amino acids. The CDR3 DNA sequence: TGTGCCAGCAGCAAAGCTAGGCTAGCGGGAGTAACCTACGAGCAGTACTTC. It specifies CASSKARLAGVTYEQYF.

J is TRBJ2-3 and V is TRBV27; either TRBD1 or TRBD2 may fit D (6 bases each). Germline CDR1 is MNHEY and CDR2 is SMNVEV (reference sequence). The CDR3 contains 16 residues. Trimming removed 2 bases from V and 5 bases from J, with 17 bases in between. CDR3 in DNA: TGTGCCAGCAGTTTAGGGACCAGAGGGGGGCTAGATACGCAGTATTTT. Translating it yields CASSLGTRGGLDTQYF.

This rearrangement joins TRBV30 to TRBJ2-7, with 7 bases that match TRBD1. Germline CDR1 GTSNPN, CDR2 SVGIG (reference sequence). With 2 bases clipped from V and 2 bases from J, the junction kept 21 bases outside the gene matches. The CDR3 has 19 amino acids. The CDR3 here is CAWSNEIKVLTGKPYEQYF. DNA of the CDR3: TGTGCCTGGAGTAACGAAATAAAAGTGCTGACAGGGAAACCCTACGAGCAGTACTTC.

This chain uses TRBV15 with TRBJ2-5, with a tentative D call TRBD2 (7 bases). CDR1 is LNHNV, CDR2 YYDKDF, per germline (reference sequence). This CDR3 is built from 15 residues. Trimming shortened V by 5 bases and J by 5 bases, and 18 bases separated the two germline ends. The CDR3 nucleotides are TGTGCCACCAGCCACCTCCGGGGGGCAGGGGAGACCCAGTACTTC. Its translation is CATSHLRGAGETQYF.

Concerning this clone itself: The same CDR3 arises from other DNA sequences in this sample as well. The chain combines TRBV19 with TRBJ1-1; the D is unclear. V gave up 3 bases and J gave up 11 bases, with 13 bases separating them. CDR3 length equals 12 residues. Germline CDR1 LNHDA, CDR2 SQIVND (reference sequence). The CDR3 region is CASSIGGPEAFF. CDR3 bases: TGTGCCAGTAGTATTGGTGGACCCGAGGCTTTCTTT.

The chain joins TRBV29-1 to TRBJ2-5; 11 nucleotides agree with TRBD2. Trimming took 2 bases from V and 5 from J; bases not matched to a gene: 7. This CDR3 is 15 amino acids long. Germline values: CDR1 SQVTM, CDR2 ANQGSEA. As DNA, the CDR3 is TGCAGCGTTGAAAGGACTAGCGGGTTGGAGGAGACCCAGTACTTC. Translated: CSVERTSGLEETQYF.

The CDR3 nucleotides read TGCGCCAGCAGCTTGGCCGGAGTTCGGGGGACTGAAGCTTTCTTT. Protein product: CASSLAGVRGTEAFF. J is TRBJ1-1 and V is TRBV5-1, with D perhaps TRBD1 (5 bases). The CDR3 is made up of 15 amino acids. Germline CDR1 reads SGHRS; CDR2 reads YFSETQ. Trimming stripped 0 bases from V and 5 bases from J, with 14 bases between.